These 22 T cell receptor beta chains came from one sample sequenced in a study of neurological immune-mediated disorders. TCRdb re-derived calls from the 5' RACE reads in MiXCR, one entry per CDR3 protein. The sample shows about 46,000 distinct CDR3 sequences, 4% to 5.5% of them seen only once. The sequencing input was PBMCs. The receptor set was obtained from a woman aged 55-70 years with multiple sclerosis.

This rearrangement joins TRBV20-1 to TRBJ1-5, with D perhaps TRBD1 (5 bases). The CDR3 covers 15 residues. CDR1 is DFQATT and CDR2 is SNEGSKA in the germline V gene (reference sequence). Trimming took 6 bases from V and 0 from J, leaving 15 bases between them. CDR3 nucleotide sequence: TGCAGTGCATCTACCCGGGGGGTTAGCAATCAGCCCCAGCATTTT. It codes for CSASTRGVSNQPQHF.

This clonotype was detected many times. The gene calls are TRBV7-3 and TRBJ2-1; 8 bases map to TRBD1. With 5 bases clipped from V and 7 bases from J, the junction kept 13 bases outside the gene matches. This CDR3 has 16 residues. CDR1 and CDR2 (germline): SGHTA, FQGTGA. CDR3 DNA: TGTGCCAGCAGCCTGAACCCGCAGGGGGCGAAGAATGAGCAGTTCTTC. Translation: CASSLNPQGAKNEQFF.

The gene calls are TRBV5-1 and TRBJ2-5, with unresolved D. CDR1 is SGHRS, CDR2 YFSETQ, per germline. Trimming removed 1 base at V and 5 bases at J, with 12 bases between. The CDR3 consists of 14 residues. CDR3 sequence reads: CASSLTLGRETQYF. The CDR3, as DNA: TGCGCCAGCAGCTTGACACTCGGGCGGGAGACCCAGTACTTC.

At least ten counts were recorded for this clonotype. The CDR3 DNA sequence: TGTGCCAGCAGCCCCCGGGCTGCGAGCAAACGGTACAATGAGCAGTTCTTC. Residues: CASSPRAASKRYNEQFF. The V gene is TRBV7-9, the J gene TRBJ2-1; no reliable D call. The germline CDR1 and CDR2 sequences are SEHNR and FQNEAQ (reference sequence). V was shortened by 5 bases and J by 4 bases, with 21 bases between the two germline ends. There are 17 residues in the CDR3.

This clonotype was counted at least ten times. The chain carries TRBV20-1 and TRBJ2-5; a weak D match, TRBD2 (6 bases). The length of the CDR3 is 14 residues. Germline-derived CDR1 and CDR2 are DFQATT and SNEGSKA (reference sequence). V shed 3 bases and J shed 5 bases, with 16 bases lying between them. The CDR3 protein is CSARGLVRPETQYF. The CDR3 nucleotides read TGCAGTGCTAGGGGACTTGTGAGGCCGGAGACCCAGTACTTC.

Only a few counts were recorded for this clonotype. The rearrangement joins TRBV5-6 to TRBJ2-2; TRBD1 is a possible D gene (5 bases). This CDR3 is built from 15 residues. Germline-derived CDR1 and CDR2 are SGHDT and YYEEEE. Trimming left V 0 bases short and J 4 bases short, with 10 bases between. DNA of the CDR3: TGTGCCAGCAGCTTGGGTGTGGGGCGCACCGGGGAGCTGTTTTTT. As protein: CASSLGVGRTGELFF.

The chain has TRBV7-2 and TRBJ2-5; perhaps TRBD2 as D (6 bases). V was trimmed by 2 bases and J by 3 bases, leaving 7 bases between them. This CDR3 is built from 13 residues. The V gene's germline CDR1 is SGHTA and CDR2 FQGNSA. As DNA, the CDR3 is TGTGCCAGCAGCTTATGGGAGGAAGAGACCCAGTACTTC. Amino acids: CASSLWEEETQYF.

With regard to this clonotype: At one of its ends the junction is not consistent with the germline gene, which may arise from a read error. The chain has TRBV7-7 and TRBJ2-5, with TRBD2 as a possible D gene (6 bases). CDR3 length equals 13 residues. Germline V gene data show CDR1 as SSHAT and CDR2 as FNYEAQ (reference sequence). CDR3 coding DNA: TGTGCTAGCAGCCCGGGGGTAGGTGGGACCCAGTACTTC. This codes for CASSPGVGGTQYF.

This clonotype was counted at least ten times. J is TRBJ1-2 and V is TRBV28, with 8 bases that match TRBD1. This CDR3 contains 12 residues. Per germline, CDR1 MDHEN and CDR2 SYDVKM. The trim removed 5 bases at V and 7 bases at J, leaving 3 bases unmatched. In DNA, the CDR3 is TGTGCCAGCAGTATGACAGGGGCTGGCTACACCTTC. Its protein product is CASSMTGAGYTF.

This clonotype has a count of ten or more. The V and J genes are TRBV12-3 or TRBV12-4 and TRBJ1-2; the D is unclear. The V and J ends lost 10 bases and 3 bases respectively, with 15 bases between them. The CDR3 consists of 13 residues. In DNA form, the CDR3 reads TGTGCCACCACTTTTGGACGGTACTATGGCTACACCTTC. Encoded protein: CATTFGRYYGYTF.

This clonotype was recorded many times. The V gene is TRBV10-3, the J gene TRBJ1-3; D not resolved. V was shortened by 6 bases and J by 0 bases, with 12 bases between the two germline ends. Germline CDR1 and CDR2: ENHRY and SYGVKD. The length of the CDR3 is 15 residues. In nucleotides, the CDR3 is TGTGCCATCAGCCCCGGACCCAACTCTGGAAACACCATATATTTT. It codes for CAISPGPNSGNTIYF.

Many counts were recorded for this clonotype. The chain employs TRBV7-9 and TRBJ2-5; D uncertain. Trimming pared 4 bases from V and 1 base from J, leaving 7 bases between. The CDR3 covers 13 residues. Germline V gives CDR1 SEHNR, CDR2 FQNEAQ (reference sequence). This CDR3 reads CASSSWSQETQYF. CDR3 DNA sequence: TGTGCCAGCAGCTCCTGGAGCCAAGAGACCCAGTACTTC.

There are many counts of this clonotype. The chain has TRBV7-2 and TRBJ2-1, with 8 bases aligning to TRBD2. The V segment lost 5 bases and the J segment 7 bases; nucleotides outside the gene matches: 13. The CDR3 is made up of 16 amino acids. Germline V gives CDR1 SGHTA, CDR2 FQGNSA. CDR3 nucleotide sequence: TGTGCCAGCAGCCCATCTGGGGTAGCGGGGCGAAATGAGCAGTTCTTC. Residues: CASSPSGVAGRNEQFF.

This clonotype was observed at least ten times. The rearrangement uses TRBV5-1 and TRBJ2-1, with 8 bases that match TRBD2. Trimming removed 5 bases from V and 8 bases from J; junction bases left unmatched: 21. Germline lookup yields CDR1 SGHRS and CDR2 YFSETQ. This CDR3 comprises 18 residues. The CDR3 sequence is CASSRRAGAGTRRDEQFF. Written as DNA, the CDR3 is TGCGCCAGCAGTAGGCGGGCGGGTGCAGGGACTAGGAGAGATGAGCAGTTCTTC.

Ten or more counts support this clonotype. The V and J genes are TRBV4-1 and TRBJ1-5; D not certain. This CDR3 contains 16 residues. V was trimmed by 1 base and J by 3 bases, leaving 13 bases between them. Germline V gene lookup returns CDR1 MGHRA and CDR2 YSYEKL. The CDR3: CASSQAFLSFNQPQHF. CDR3 sequence (DNA): TGCGCCAGCAGCCAAGCGTTCCTGAGTTTCAATCAGCCCCAGCATTTT.

This clonotype was seen repeatedly, ten times or more. The chain employs TRBV5-1 and TRBJ1-1; TRBD1 might be the D (6 bases). The germline CDR1 and CDR2 sequences are SGHRS and YFSETQ. The CDR3 length is 15 residues. V was trimmed by 4 bases and J by 1 base, leaving 14 bases between them. This CDR3 reads CASSPLDRQNTEAFF. CDR3 nucleotide sequence: TGCGCCAGCAGCCCCCTGGACAGACAGAACACTGAAGCTTTCTTT.

This clonotype was observed a handful of times. This chain links TRBV6-2 or TRBV6-3 with TRBJ2-7, with D hard to call. Trimming left V 7 bases short and J 3 bases short, with 16 bases between. The germline CDR1 and CDR2 sequences are MNHEY and SVGEGT. The CDR3 extends over 14 amino acids. The CDR3 nucleotides read TGTGCCAGCACGAGGTCCCCCCAGATCTACGAGCAGTACTTC. It translates to CASTRSPQIYEQYF.

This clonotype was seen many times. The chain joins TRBV5-1 to TRBJ1-4; no clear D gene. The CDR3 length is 16 residues. Germline V gives CDR1 SGHRS, CDR2 YFSETQ. V was trimmed by 1 base and J by 5 bases, leaving 15 bases between them. The CDR3 loop is CASSLTQTPPNEKLFF. The CDR3 DNA reads as TGCGCCAGCAGCTTGACACAGACTCCCCCGAATGAAAAACTGTTTTTT.

The sample holds many counts of this clonotype. The CDR3 coding sequence is TGTGCCATCAGCCCGACTAGCGACAGCACAGATACGCAGTATTTT. Translating gives CAISPTSDSTDTQYF. The chain couples TRBV10-3 to TRBJ2-3, with 8 nucleotides matching TRBD2. This CDR3 spans 15 amino acids. V shed 6 bases and J 0 bases; nucleotides not matched to a gene: 5. Per the germline V gene, CDR1 is ENHRY and CDR2 is SYGVKD.

This clonotype was counted at least ten times. The V and J genes are TRBV4-1 and TRBJ1-4; possibly TRBD1 for D (5 bases). With 5 bases removed from V and 7 bases from J, the gap between germline ends came to 17 bases. In germline, CDR1 is MGHRA, CDR2 YSYEKL. The CDR3 extends over 15 amino acids. In nucleotides, the CDR3 is TGCGCCAGCAGCTCCCAAGGAGGGGCGTTTGAAAAACTGTTTTTT. The encoded protein is CASSSQGGAFEKLFF.

The table lists this clonotype with many counts. The chain employs TRBV10-3 and TRBJ1-5; D remains unclear. The V gene lost 0 bases and the J gene lost 3 bases, with 9 bases spanning the gap. The germline V gene has CDR1 ENHRY and CDR2 SYGVKD. The CDR3 consists of 15 residues. CDR3 in amino acids: CAISESRVANQPQHF. CDR3 bases: TGTGCCATCAGTGAGTCTAGGGTTGCCAATCAGCCCCAGCATTTT.

The sample holds many counts of this clonotype. The chain uses TRBV29-1 and TRBJ1-2; 10 bases match TRBD1. The V gene end was trimmed by 8 bases and the J gene end by 7 bases; junction bases not matched to a gene: 7. The CDR3 covers 12 residues. Germline CDR1 SQVTM, CDR2 ANQGSEA. CDR3 in amino acids: CSTGQGEIGYTF. For the CDR3, the DNA is TGCAGCACCGGACAGGGGGAAATTGGCTACACCTTC.